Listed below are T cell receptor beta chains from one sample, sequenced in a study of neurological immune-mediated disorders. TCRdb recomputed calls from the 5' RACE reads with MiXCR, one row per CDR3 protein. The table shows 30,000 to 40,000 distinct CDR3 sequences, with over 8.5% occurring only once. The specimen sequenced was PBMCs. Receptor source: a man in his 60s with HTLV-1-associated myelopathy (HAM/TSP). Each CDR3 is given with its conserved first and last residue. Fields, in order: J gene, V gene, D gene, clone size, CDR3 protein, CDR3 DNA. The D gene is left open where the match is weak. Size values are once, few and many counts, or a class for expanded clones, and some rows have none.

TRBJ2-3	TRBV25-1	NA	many	CASSSGALGNTQYF	TGTGCCAGCAGTTCGGGGGCCCTGGGTAATACGCAGTATTTT
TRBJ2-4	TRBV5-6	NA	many	CASSLETVVNIQYF	TGTGCCAGCAGCTTAGAGACGGTGGTGAACATTCAGTACTTC
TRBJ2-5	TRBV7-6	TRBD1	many	CASSDGTGHQETQYF	TGTGCCAGCAGCGACGGGACAGGGCACCAAGAGACCCAGTACTTC
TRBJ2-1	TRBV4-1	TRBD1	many	CASSQAPLRQGAVNEQFF	TGCGCCAGCAGCCAAGCCCCCCTCAGGCAGGGGGCGGTCAATGAGCAGTTCTTC
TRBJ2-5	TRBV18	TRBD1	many	CASSPLQGTQETQYF	TGTGCCAGCTCGCCTCTACAGGGGACCCAAGAGACCCAGTACTTC
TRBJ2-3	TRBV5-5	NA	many	CASSWYQDTQYF	TGTGCCAGCAGCTGGTATCAAGATACGCAGTATTTT
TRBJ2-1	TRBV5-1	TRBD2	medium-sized	CASSLVAGADNEQFF	TGCGCCAGCAGCTTGGTAGCGGGAGCTGACAATGAGCAGTTCTTC
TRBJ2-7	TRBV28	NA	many	CASSFGLAPGYEQYF	TGTGCCAGCAGTTTTGGGCTAGCGCCTGGCTACGAGCAGTACTTC
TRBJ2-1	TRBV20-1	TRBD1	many	CSAEPGQGADEQFF	TGCAGTGCGGAACCGGGACAGGGTGCCGATGAGCAGTTCTTC
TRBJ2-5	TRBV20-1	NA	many	CSARGIRISETQYF	TGCAGTGCTAGAGGAATCCGGATATCAGAGACCCAGTACTTC
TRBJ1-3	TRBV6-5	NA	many	CASSIQGLRGNTIYF	TGTGCCAGCAGTATTCAGGGTCTTCGGGGAAACACCATATATTTT
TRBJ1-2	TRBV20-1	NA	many	CSARGGYGYTF	TGCAGTGCTAGAGGGGGTTATGGCTACACCTTC
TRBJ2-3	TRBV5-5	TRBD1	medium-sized	CASSLTGTGADTQYF	TGTGCCAGCAGCTTAACGGGGACAGGGGCAGATACGCAGTATTTT
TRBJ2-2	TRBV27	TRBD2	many	CASRRSGGNTGELFF	TGTGCCAGCAGACGTAGCGGGGGGAACACCGGGGAGCTGTTTTTT
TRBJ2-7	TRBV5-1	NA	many	CASSLDPHSYEQYF	TGCGCCAGCAGCTTGGATCCGCACTCCTACGAGCAGTACTTC
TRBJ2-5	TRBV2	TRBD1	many	CASRRQTGGKETQYF	TGTGCCAGCAGACGACAGACAGGGGGAAAAGAGACCCAGTACTTC
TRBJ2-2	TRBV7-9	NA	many	CASLPQNTGELFF	TGTGCCAGCTTACCCCAGAACACCGGGGAGCTGTTTTTT
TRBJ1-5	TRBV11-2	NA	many	CASSTTQKQPQHF	TGTGCCAGCAGCACCACCCAAAAACAGCCCCAGCATTTT
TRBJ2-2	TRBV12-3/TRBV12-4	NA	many	CASRGAITGELFF	TGTGCCAGCCGAGGAGCGATCACCGGGGAGCTGTTTTTT
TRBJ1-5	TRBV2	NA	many	CASRTGPSNQPQHF	TGTGCCAGCAGGACAGGACCTAGCAATCAGCCCCAGCATTTT
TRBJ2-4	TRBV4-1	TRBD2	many	CASSHPLAGVGENIQYF	TGCGCCAGCAGCCACCCACTAGCGGGAGTAGGGGAAAACATTCAGTACTTC
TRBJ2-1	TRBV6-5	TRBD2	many	CASSYSSAGGYNEQFF	TGTGCCAGCAGTTACTCGAGTGCGGGAGGGTACAATGAGCAGTTCTTC
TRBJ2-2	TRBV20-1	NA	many	CSARGIGTLNTGELFF	TGCAGTGCTAGAGGCATCGGGACACTGAACACCGGGGAGCTGTTTTTT
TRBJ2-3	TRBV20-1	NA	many	CSASGRMDSRTDTQYF	TGCAGTGCTAGTGGTAGAATGGACTCCCGCACAGATACGCAGTATTTT
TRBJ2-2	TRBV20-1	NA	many	CSATPTGVANTGELFF	TGCAGTGCTACCCCGACTGGCGTAGCCAACACCGGGGAGCTGTTTTTT
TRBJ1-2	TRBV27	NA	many	CASSRDGGYGYTF	TGTGCCAGCAGTCGGGACGGTGGCTATGGCTACACCTTC
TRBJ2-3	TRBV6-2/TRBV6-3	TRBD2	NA	CASSFSRKTSGLHTQYF	TGTGCCAGCAGTTTCTCCAGGAAAACTAGCGGGCTTCATACGCAGTATTTT
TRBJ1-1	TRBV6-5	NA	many	CASSYRQTGNMNTEAFF	TGTGCCAGCAGTTACCGCCAAACAGGGAACATGAACACTGAAGCTTTCTTT
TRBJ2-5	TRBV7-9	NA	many	CASSLGGGGQETQYF	TGTGCCAGCAGCCTAGGGGGGGGCGGGCAAGAGACCCAGTACTTC
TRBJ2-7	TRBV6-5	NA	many	CASSPVGTIYEQYF	TGTGCCAGCAGTCCCGTCGGGACGATCTACGAGCAGTACTTC
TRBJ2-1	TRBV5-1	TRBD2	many	CASSGQTAGAVLNEQFF	TGCGCCAGCAGCGGTCAGACCGCGGGAGCAGTTTTGAATGAGCAGTTCTTC
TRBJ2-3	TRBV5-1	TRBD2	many	CASGARSGTTDTQYF	TGCGCCAGCGGAGCAAGAAGCGGGACCACAGATACGCAGTATTTT
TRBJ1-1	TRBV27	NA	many	CASSLSGGTEAFF	TGTGCCAGCAGTTTATCTGGTGGCACTGAAGCTTTCTTT
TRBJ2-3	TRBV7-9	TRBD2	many	CASSLGSGNLRTDTQYF	TGTGCCAGCAGCCTGGGGAGCGGGAACCTACGCACAGATACGCAGTATTTT
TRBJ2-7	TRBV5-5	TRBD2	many	CASSLASGFYEQYF	TGTGCCAGCAGCTTGGCTAGCGGGTTCTACGAGCAGTACTTC
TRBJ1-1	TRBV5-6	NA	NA	CASSFFAVTVVSTEAFF	TGTGCCAGCAGCTTTTTTGCGGTAACGGTGGTTTCAACTGAAGCTTTCTTT
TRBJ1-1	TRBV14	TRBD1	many	CASSRRQGGKWSATEAFF	TGTGCCAGCAGCCGCCGACAGGGCGGAAAGTGGAGTGCCACTGAAGCTTTCTTT
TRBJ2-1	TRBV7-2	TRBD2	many	CASSSQTSGRQFF	TGTGCCAGCAGCTCCCAGACTAGCGGGAGGCAGTTCTTC
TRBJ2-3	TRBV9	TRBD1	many	CASSKGQGAPTDTQYF	TGTGCCAGCAGCAAGGGGCAGGGGGCCCCCACAGATACGCAGTATTTT
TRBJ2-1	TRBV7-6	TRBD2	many	CASSAMTSGSYNEQFF	TGTGCCAGCAGCGCAATGACTAGCGGGAGTTACAATGAGCAGTTCTTC
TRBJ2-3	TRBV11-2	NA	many	CASSLDGGATDTQYF	TGTGCCAGCAGCTTAGATGGGGGCGCCACAGATACGCAGTATTTT
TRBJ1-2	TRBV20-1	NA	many	CSANPDGYGYTF	TGCAGTGCTAATCCGGATGGCTATGGCTACACCTTC
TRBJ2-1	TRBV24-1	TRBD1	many	CATRGTGGNEQFF	TGTGCCACCAGGGGGACAGGGGGCAATGAGCAGTTCTTC
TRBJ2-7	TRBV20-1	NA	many	CSARDQGSTHEQYF	TGCAGTGCTAGAGATCAAGGTTCAACCCACGAGCAGTACTTC
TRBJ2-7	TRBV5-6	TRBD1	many	CASSIPGQKTEQYF	TGTGCCAGCAGCATCCCGGGACAGAAGACAGAGCAGTACTTC
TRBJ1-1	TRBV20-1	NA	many	CSAGGQWNTEAFF	TGCAGTGCCGGGGGACAATGGAACACTGAAGCTTTCTTT
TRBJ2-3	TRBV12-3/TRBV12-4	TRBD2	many	CASSWAGGSTDTQYF	TGTGCCAGCAGTTGGGCGGGAGGTAGCACAGATACGCAGTATTTT
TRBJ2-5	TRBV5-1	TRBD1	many	CASSTGTGEETQYF	TGCGCCAGCAGCACAGGGACAGGGGAAGAGACCCAGTACTTC
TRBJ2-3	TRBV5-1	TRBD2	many	CASSSGAGGTDTQYF	TGCGCCAGCAGCTCGGGAGCGGGAGGAACAGATACGCAGTATTTT
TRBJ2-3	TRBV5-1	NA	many	CASSLDGGGDTQYF	TGCGCCAGCAGCTTGGATGGAGGGGGAGATACGCAGTATTTT
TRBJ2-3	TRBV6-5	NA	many	CASSRLWSGNTDTQYF	TGTGCCAGCAGCCGGCTATGGTCTGGAAACACAGATACGCAGTATTTT
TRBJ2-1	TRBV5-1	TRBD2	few	CASRRREGPYNEQFF	TGCGCCAGCAGGAGGAGGGAGGGCCCGTACAATGAGCAGTTCTTC
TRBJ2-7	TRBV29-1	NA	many	CSVVRPGSSYEQYF	TGCAGCGTTGTACGTCCAGGGAGCTCCTACGAGCAGTACTTC
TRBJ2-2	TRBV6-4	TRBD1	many	CASSPVDGRGSGELFF	TGTGCCAGCAGCCCTGTGGATGGCAGGGGGTCCGGGGAGCTGTTTTTT